The clone carrying this T cell receptor (beta chain) has a handful of counts. The target antigen is unknown. This sample is part of a study of identical twins. Study-level findings and limits: Conclusions rested on cross-sectional statistics rather than following the same donors.

TCRdb re-derived calls from the 5' RACE reads in MiXCR, one entry per CDR3 protein. The data hold about 520,000 distinct CDR3 sequences, with under 25% observed a single time. This CDR3 region has 13 residues. Per germline, CDR1 SGHTA and CDR2 FQGNSA. Deletions cut 4 bases from V and 5 bases from J, with 11 bases between. This sample also appeared in a second study, on T cells expressing NK-cell markers.

The sequenced sample consisted of CD4+ T cells sorted from blood. The rearrangement links TRBV7-2 to TRBJ2-5; a weak D match, TRBD2 (5 bases). The receptor's source is a woman younger than 35 in good health. The CDR3 loop is CASSSGLGETQYF. The CDR3 DNA follows: TGTGCCAGCAGCTCAGGACTGGGTGAGACCCAGTACTTC.